A single sample gave rise to the 32 T cell receptor beta chains below, sequenced in a study of blood T cells in healthy people across ages. Next came a second PCR, run for about 6 to 11 cycles, which used a sample-barcoded 5' primer along with a J-beta primer mix. A single record per CDR3 protein comes from TCRdb applying MiXCR to the 5' RACE reads. The sample yields about 900,000 distinct CDR3 sequences, around 62% seen once. Sequences were obtained from blood. The receptors were gathered from a man younger than 40 in good health.

A few counts support this clonotype. The V gene is TRBV25-1, the J gene TRBJ2-3; 10 bases match TRBD2. V was pared by 3 bases and J by 4 bases, with 4 bases of the junction left unmatched. The CDR3 is 15 amino acids. CDR1 and CDR2 (germline): MGHDK, SYGVNS. The CDR3 bases are TGTGCCAGCAGTGACCCAGCGGGGGGGCCAGATACGCAGTATTTT. Residues: CASSDPAGGPDTQYF.

The chain combines TRBV6-5 with TRBJ2-1; possibly TRBD2 for D (5 bases). Germline V lookup: CDR1 MNHEY, CDR2 SVGAGI. The CDR3 consists of 20 residues. V shed 1 base and J shed 0 bases, with 22 bases lying between them. The CDR3 nucleotides are TGTGCCAGCAGTTACTGGTTTGATGTGAGACGGAGGAGCTCCTACAATGAGCAGTTCTTC. Residues: CASSYWFDVRRRSSYNEQFF.

The table lists this clonotype with a few counts. V is TRBV29-1 and J is TRBJ1-5, with a possible D match to TRBD1 (6 bases). The V and J ends lost 4 bases and 2 bases respectively, with 15 bases between them. The germline gives CDR1 SQVTM, CDR2 ANQGSEA. There are 15 residues in the CDR3. Written as DNA, the CDR3 is TGCAGCGTTGCGTACGGGGGCGCTGGCAATCAGCCCCAGCATTTT. Protein: CSVAYGGAGNQPQHF.

The CDR3 nucleotides read TGTGCCATCAGTGACGGAGGGGGCGGCAATCAGCCCCAGCATTTT. Translating it yields CAISDGGGGNQPQHF. The chain joins TRBV10-3 to TRBJ1-5, with TRBD1 matching 7 bases. Germline CDR1 is ENHRY and CDR2 is SYGVKD. The CDR3 runs 15 residues. Germline trimming cut 3 bases from V and 2 bases from J; bases unmatched to any gene: 4.

This clonotype has more than one count but fewer than ten. This chain connects TRBV29-1 to TRBJ2-1; D perhaps matches TRBD1 (6 bases). V dropped 3 bases and J dropped 9 bases, with 12 bases sitting between them. Germline-derived CDR1 and CDR2 are SQVTM and ANQGSEA. The CDR3 covers 12 residues. Here the CDR3 DNA reads TGCAGCGTTGATCAGGGGACGGCTGAGCAGTTCTTC. As protein: CSVDQGTAEQFF.

A few counts support this clonotype. This chain connects TRBV7-3 to TRBJ1-2; the D is unclear. The CDR3 length is 15 residues. The germline gives CDR1 SGHTA, CDR2 FQGTGA. Trimming cost V 2 bases and J 0 bases, with 10 bases left between them. CDR3 region: CASSLFGEANYGYTF. Written as DNA, the CDR3 is TGTGCCAGCAGCTTATTCGGGGAGGCTAACTATGGCTACACCTTC.

The V gene is TRBV11-3, the J gene TRBJ2-1; D perhaps matches TRBD1 (6 bases). The CDR3 extends over 14 amino acids. Between the trimmed V and J ends, which lost 2 bases and 6 bases, there was a span of 11 bases. Germline CDR1 reads SGHNT; CDR2 reads YENEEA. DNA of the CDR3: TGTGCCAGCAGCTTAACAGGGATCCTCAATGAGCAGTTCTTC. This codes for CASSLTGILNEQFF.

This sequence joins TRBV5-1 and TRBJ1-4, with 10 bases fitting TRBD1. V lost 4 bases, J lost 0 bases, and 3 bases stayed unmatched. CDR1 is SGHRS, CDR2 YFSETQ, per germline. The CDR3 loop spans 16 amino acids. CDR3 nucleotide sequence: TGCGCCAGCAGCATAGGACAGGGGGCAACTAATGAAAAACTGTTTTTT. Protein product: CASSIGQGATNEKLFF.

The chain recombines TRBV25-1 with TRBJ2-6; D is tentatively TRBD1 or TRBD2 (5 bases each). Trimming removed 8 bases at V and 0 bases at J, with 11 bases between. This CDR3 is built from 15 residues. Germline V CDR1 and CDR2: MGHDK, SYGVNS. The CDR3 DNA reads TGTGCCAGCTGGGGACCGGCCTCTGGGGCCAACGTCCTGACTTTC. Encoded protein: CASWGPASGANVLTF.

The V call is TRBV7-8, the J call TRBJ2-5; tentative D call: TRBD1 (7 bases). The DNA end lines up better with TRBJ2-7; the J call may be wrong. There are 16 residues in the CDR3. CDR1 and CDR2 (germline): SGHVS, FQNEAQ. The CDR3 loop reads CASSSPWGAGGYEQYF. CDR3 nucleotide sequence: TGTGCCAGCAGCTCGCCGTGGGGGGCAGGGGGCTACGAGCAGTACTTC.

This clonotype appeared a few times. The J gene is TRBJ2-7, the V gene TRBV4-3; the match to TRBD2 covers 8 bases. The junction had 8 bases not matched to a gene; V was cut back by 0 bases and J by 1 base. In germline, CDR1 is LGHNA, CDR2 YSLEER. This CDR3 region has 17 residues. CDR3: CASSQELSASGSYEQYF. CDR3 DNA sequence: TGCGCCAGCAGCCAAGAGTTAAGTGCTAGCGGGTCCTACGAGCAGTACTTC.

The V call is TRBV29-1, the J call TRBJ2-1; D gene unclear. The J call is in doubt because the DNA end fits TRBJ2-7 better. This CDR3 is built from 12 residues. Germline lookup yields CDR1 SQVTM and CDR2 ANQGSEA. The CDR3 bases are TGCCCCGGTGGCAGCTCCTACAATGAGCAGTACTTC. This encodes CPGGSSYNEQYF.

The chain is built from TRBV28 and TRBJ2-1, with 8 bases lining up with TRBD1. CDR3 length equals 14 residues. Trimming cost V 4 bases and J 9 bases; bases outside gene matches: 8. Germline V lookup: CDR1 MDHEN, CDR2 SYDVKM. The CDR3 sequence is CASSYGQGDGEQFF. The CDR3 DNA reads TGTGCCAGCAGTTACGGACAGGGTGACGGTGAGCAGTTCTTC.

The V gene is TRBV7-6, the J gene TRBJ2-7, with 7 bases fitting TRBD1. The CDR3 covers 17 residues. Trimming cost V 5 bases and J 0 bases; bases outside gene matches: 13. Germline V lookup: CDR1 SGHVS, CDR2 FNYEAQ. For the CDR3, the DNA is TGTGCCAGCAGCCCAGAAGTGACAGGGACCTTCTCCTACGAGCAGTACTTC. Its protein is CASSPEVTGTFSYEQYF.

The chain links TRBV25-1 to TRBJ1-5, with D maybe TRBD1 (6 bases). V was pared by 5 bases and J by 3 bases, with 11 bases between. Germline V gives CDR1 MGHDK, CDR2 SYGVNS. The CDR3 is 14 residues long. CDR3 amino acids: CASSLQGFNQPQHF. The CDR3, as DNA: TGTGCCAGCAGTCTTCAGGGGTTCAATCAGCCCCAGCATTTT.

Many counts were recorded for this clonotype. This sequence joins TRBV7-8 and TRBJ2-1, with D unresolved. The CDR3 totals 12 residues. Germline CDR1 reads SGHVS; CDR2 reads FQNEAQ. The ends were cut back, 6 bases at V and 6 bases at J, with 9 bases in the middle. The DNA for the CDR3 is TGTGCCAGCAGGTCGACTGTCAATGAGCAGTTCTTC. Translation: CASRSTVNEQFF. Based on the CDR3 plus reference TRBV7-8 and TRBJ2-1, the full variable domain is GAGVSQSPRYKVAKRGQDVALRCDPISGHVSLFWYQQALGQGPEFLTYFQNEAQLDKSGLPSDRFFAERPEGSVSTLKIQRTQQEDSAVYLCASRSTVNEQFFGPGTRLTVL.

The V call is TRBV9, the J call TRBJ2-7; D uncertain. CDR3 length equals 15 residues. V was cut by 0 bases and J by 3 bases, with 13 bases left in between. Germline V gives CDR1 SGDLS, CDR2 YYNGEE. The CDR3 loop reads CASSVASGKNYEQYF. The CDR3 coding sequence is TGTGCCAGCAGCGTAGCGTCTGGAAAGAACTACGAGCAGTACTTC.

This clonotype was observed a few times. This chain joins TRBV10-2 and TRBJ1-2, with 9 bases matching TRBD1. The CDR3 is 16 amino acids. After removal of 8 bases from V and 0 bases from J, the junction contained 10 bases not matched to a gene. Germline values: CDR1 WSHSY, CDR2 SAAADI. The CDR3 region is CASEPGQGGSNYGYTF. In nucleotides, the CDR3 is TGCGCCAGCGAGCCGGGACAGGGAGGCTCTAACTATGGCTACACCTTC.

The rearrangement links TRBV20-1 to TRBJ2-7; D is possibly TRBD1 (5 bases). This CDR3 is 10 amino acids long. The ends were cut back, 5 bases at V and 12 bases at J, with 14 bases in the middle. Germline V gene lookup returns CDR1 DFQATT and CDR2 SNEGSKA (reference sequence). CDR3 coding DNA: TGCAGTGCTGACCAGCTGGGGCCGTACTTC. It translates to CSADQLGPYF.

The chain has TRBV7-2 and TRBJ1-1; TRBD1 is a possible D gene (6 bases). This CDR3 region has 13 residues. From germline, CDR1 is SGHTA and CDR2 FQGNSA. The V and J ends lost 5 bases and 6 bases respectively, with 13 bases between them. The CDR3 DNA reads as TGTGCCAGCAGCGTGACGGGGGGCCCTGAAGCTTTCTTT. Translating it yields CASSVTGGPEAFF.

A word on this clonotype: Germline is not matched at one junction end, which may reflect a read error. The CDR3, as DNA: TGCAGCGTAGGACTAGTAGGCACAGATACGCAGTTTTTT. Translation: CSVGLVGTDTQFF. The genes are TRBV29-1 and TRBJ2-3, with 7 bases that match TRBD2. In germline, CDR1 is SQVTM, CDR2 ANQGSEA. The CDR3 runs to 13 residues.

As for this clonotype: One junction end does not reproduce the germline sequence, and a read error may be involved. V usage is TRBV7-3 and J usage is TRBJ2-3; 16 bases are shared with TRBD2. Germline loops: CDR1 SGHTA, CDR2 FQGTGA. CDR3 length equals 18 residues. This CDR3 is CGSSLKGLAGGPGDTQYF. CDR3 in DNA: TGTGGCAGCAGCTTAAAGGGACTAGCGGGGGGGCCCGGAGATACGCAGTATTTT.

This clonotype has just one count. This chain links TRBV20-1 with TRBJ2-5; TRBD2 aligns across 8 bases. From germline, CDR1 is DFQATT and CDR2 SNEGSKA (reference sequence). The CDR3 is 14 residues long. J was trimmed by 5 bases and V by 3 bases; bases with no gene match: 8. CDR3 protein: CSASGARGDETQYF. CDR3 coding DNA: TGCAGTGCTAGTGGGGCGCGGGGGGACGAGACCCAGTACTTC.

The chain joins TRBV12-3 or TRBV12-4 to TRBJ2-7; D may be TRBD1 or TRBD2 (5 bases each). The V end lost 7 bases, the J end lost 7 bases, and 14 bases lay between the germline ends. There are 12 residues in the CDR3. The CDR3 is CASMGQAGEQYF. The CDR3 bases are TGTGCCAGCATGGGGCAGGCGGGTGAGCAGTACTTC.

V and J are TRBV7-2 and TRBJ2-1; D is tentatively TRBD1 or TRBD2 (5 bases each). The CDR3 covers 20 residues. Trimming stripped 5 bases from V and 4 bases from J, with 30 bases between. Germline V CDR1 and CDR2: SGHTA, FQGNSA. The CDR3 loop reads CASSQRPLYGTMVGYNEQFF. Written as DNA, the CDR3 is TGTGCCAGCAGCCAGCGTCCTCTCTACGGGACGATGGTGGGGTACAATGAGCAGTTCTTC.

This clonotype was observed at least ten times. The J gene is TRBJ2-5, the V gene TRBV5-1; 10 bases are shared with TRBD2. Germline values: CDR1 SGHRS, CDR2 YFSETQ. This CDR3 spans 15 amino acids. The J segment lost 1 base and the V segment lost 3 bases, leaving 3 bases of the junction unmatched. The CDR3 here is CASSYTSGAQETQYF. CDR3 in DNA: TGCGCCAGCAGCTACACTAGCGGGGCCCAAGAGACCCAGTACTTC. The full variable domain, its missing parts supplied by reference TRBV5-1 and TRBJ2-5, is KAGVTQTPRYLIKTRGQQVTLSCSPISGHRSVSWYQQTPGQGLQFLFEYFSETQRNKGNFPGRFSGRQFSNSRSEMNVSTLELGDSALYLCASSYTSGAQETQYFGPGTRLLVL.

The V and J genes are TRBV11-2 and TRBJ2-1; the D gene is possibly TRBD2 (7 bases). CDR1 SGHAT and CDR2 FQNNGV come from the germline V gene. V was cut by 1 base and J by 3 bases, with 13 bases left in between. The CDR3 covers 16 residues. CDR3 protein: CASSLVEGGLYNEQFF. The CDR3 DNA reads TGTGCCAGCAGCTTAGTGGAGGGGGGGCTCTACAATGAGCAGTTCTTC.

This rearrangement joins TRBV5-1 to TRBJ2-7; 12 bases fit TRBD2. The V gene end was trimmed by 3 bases and the J gene end by 2 bases; junction bases not matched to a gene: 6. From germline, CDR1 is SGHRS and CDR2 YFSETQ. The CDR3 covers 16 residues. The CDR3 is CASSWTLAGGAYEQYF. The CDR3 coding sequence is TGCGCCAGCAGCTGGACTCTAGCGGGGGGGGCCTACGAGCAGTACTTC. The full variable domain, in which reference TRBV5-1 and TRBJ2-7 provide the parts outside the CDR3, is KAGVTQTPRYLIKTRGQQVTLSCSPISGHRSVSWYQQTPGQGLQFLFEYFSETQRNKGNFPGRFSGRQFSNSRSEMNVSTLELGDSALYLCASSWTLAGGAYEQYFGPGTRLTVT.

This clonotype was counted between two and nine times. The rearrangement joins TRBV30 to TRBJ2-7, with D possibly matching TRBD2 (5 bases). This CDR3 is built from 13 residues. Germline lookup yields CDR1 GTSNPN and CDR2 SVGIG (reference sequence). V lost 3 bases and J lost 3, with 12 bases in between. CDR3 loop: CAWSPGINYEQYF. The DNA of the CDR3 is TGTGCCTGGAGCCCGGGGATTAACTACGAGCAGTACTTC.

The rearrangement links TRBV5-1 to TRBJ1-4; tentative D call: TRBD1 (5 bases). Germline CDR1 and CDR2: SGHRS and YFSETQ. Trimming cost V 5 bases and J 5 bases, with 13 bases left between them. This CDR3 comprises 14 residues. CDR3 bases: TGCGCCAGCAGACGGGACGGTGGGAATGAAAAACTGTTTTTT. Translating it yields CASRRDGGNEKLFF.

This chain uses TRBV4-2 with TRBJ2-1; 9 nucleotides agree with TRBD2. The DNA end favors TRBJ2-7, so the J call may be wrong. Looked up from germline, CDR1 is LGHNA and CDR2 is YNFKEQ. This CDR3 has 16 amino acids. The CDR3 DNA follows: TGTGCCAGCAGCCCCCGGGCGGGGGGGTCCTACAATGGGCAGTACTTC. It codes for CASSPRAGGSYNGQYF.

V and J are TRBV27 and TRBJ1-2; D may be TRBD1 (5 bases). The germline V and J ends were trimmed by 6 bases and 3 bases, with 14 bases remaining between them. Germline CDR1 reads MNHEY; CDR2 reads SMNVEV (reference sequence). CDR3 length equals 14 residues. The CDR3 coding sequence is TGTGCCAGCAGCTCTTCAGGAGGGGACTATGGCTACACCTTC. Translated, it gives CASSSSGGDYGYTF.